Shown below are 7 T cell receptor beta chains from a single sample sequenced in a study of beta chain features in type 1 diabetes. Expressed TCRB transcripts were sequenced because the isolated RNA had all been reverse transcribed beforehand. Produced via immunoSEQ multiplex PCR; TCRdb's table is partial and in-frame only. The sample holds about 900,000 clones; roughly 16% are singletons and the top ten take 0.02% to 0.03%. The sample comprised naive CD4+ T cells from blood. Receptor source: a woman aged 18-29 years in good health.

This clone was observed a handful of times. This chain connects TRBV5-1 to TRBJ2-7; 8 bases are shared with TRBD1. The CDR3 extends over 14 amino acids. V lost 4 bases and J lost 6; bases outside the gene matches: 9. CDR1 and CDR2 from the germline V gene are SGHRS and YFSETQ. CDR3 sequence (DNA): TGCGCCAGCAGCACCAGACAGGGGCCCTCCGAGCAGTACTTC. This encodes CASSTRQGPSEQYF.

The chain joins TRBV18 to TRBJ1-4; unclear D gene. CDR3 length: 15 residues. Germline V gene sequence: CDR1 KGHSH, CDR2 LQKENI. Deletions cut 8 bases from V and 10 bases from J, with 23 bases between. Here the CDR3 reads CASTPPGSLASKLFF. The CDR3 nucleotides read TGTGCCAGCACCCCCCCGGGGTCCCTGGCGTCAAAACTGTTTTTT.

The gene calls are TRBV6-5 and TRBJ2-7; TRBD1 matches 8 bases. V shed 5 bases and J 3 bases; nucleotides not matched to a gene: 9. Germline V CDR1 and CDR2: MNHEY, SVGAGI. This CDR3 contains 15 residues. The chain's CDR3 is CASSRDRGSSYEQYF. The CDR3 DNA reads as TGTGCCAGCAGTCGAGACAGGGGTTCGAGCTACGAGCAGTACTTC.

The gene calls are TRBV4-2 and TRBJ2-2; possible D gene TRBD2, 5 bases. The V end was cut by 1 base, the J end by 6 bases, with 12 bases between. CDR1 LGHNA and CDR2 YNFKEQ come from the germline V gene. This CDR3 has 15 amino acids. The CDR3 protein is CASSQGAATSGELFF. In nucleotides, the CDR3 is TGTGCCAGCAGCCAAGGAGCGGCTACCTCCGGGGAGCTGTTTTTT.

This clone came up a few times. The CDR3 protein is CASAAAYEQYF. In DNA, the CDR3 is TGTGCCAGCGCAGCTGCCTACGAGCAGTACTTC. The V and J genes are TRBV2 and TRBJ2-7; D is ambiguous. With 8 bases removed from V and 2 bases from J, the gap between germline ends came to 7 bases. CDR1 is SNHLY, CDR2 FYNNEI, per germline. The CDR3 has 11 residues.

The chain uses TRBV5-1 and TRBJ2-1; no firm D call. Germline V gene lookup returns CDR1 SGHRS and CDR2 YFSETQ. V was clipped by 1 base and J by 15 bases, with 20 bases between them. CDR3 length: 14 amino acids. The CDR3 nucleotides are TGCGCCAGCAGCTTGCCCCTTTCAGGATATCGCCTGTTCTTC. It is translated as CASSLPLSGYRLFF.

CDR3 protein: CASSGDRGGYGYTF. In DNA, the CDR3 is TGTGCCAGCAGCGGGGACAGGGGGGGCTATGGCTACACCTTC. This chain uses TRBV5-4 with TRBJ1-2; 11 nucleotides line up with TRBD1. The CDR3 covers 14 residues. Germline CDR1 SGHNT, CDR2 YYREEE (reference sequence). The junction had 3 bases not matched to a gene; V was cut back by 4 bases and J by 4 bases.